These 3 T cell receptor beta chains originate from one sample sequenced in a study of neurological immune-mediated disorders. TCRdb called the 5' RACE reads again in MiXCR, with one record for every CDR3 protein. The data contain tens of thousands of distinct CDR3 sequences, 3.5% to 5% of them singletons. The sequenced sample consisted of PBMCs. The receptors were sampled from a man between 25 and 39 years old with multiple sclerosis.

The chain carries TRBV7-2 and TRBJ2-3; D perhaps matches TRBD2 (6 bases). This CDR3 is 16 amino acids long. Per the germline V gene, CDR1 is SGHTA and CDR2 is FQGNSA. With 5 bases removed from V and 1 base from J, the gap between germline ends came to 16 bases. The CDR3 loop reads CASSPGVGAGTDTQYF. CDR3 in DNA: TGTGCCAGCAGCCCGGGGGTAGGGGCAGGCACAGATACGCAGTATTTT.

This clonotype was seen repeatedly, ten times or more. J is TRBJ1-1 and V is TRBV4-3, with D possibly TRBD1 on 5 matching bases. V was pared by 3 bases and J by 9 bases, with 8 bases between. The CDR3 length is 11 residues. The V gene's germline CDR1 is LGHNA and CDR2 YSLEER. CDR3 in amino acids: CASSQPGQAFF. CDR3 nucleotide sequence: TGCGCCAGCAGCCAGCCGGGACAAGCTTTCTTT.

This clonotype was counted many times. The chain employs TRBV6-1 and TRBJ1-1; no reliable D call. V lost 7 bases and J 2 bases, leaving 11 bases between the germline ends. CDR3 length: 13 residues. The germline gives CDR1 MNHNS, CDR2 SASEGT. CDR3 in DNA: TGTGCCAGCATCAAGGCGGCAAACACTGAAGCTTTCTTT. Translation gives CASIKAANTEAFF.